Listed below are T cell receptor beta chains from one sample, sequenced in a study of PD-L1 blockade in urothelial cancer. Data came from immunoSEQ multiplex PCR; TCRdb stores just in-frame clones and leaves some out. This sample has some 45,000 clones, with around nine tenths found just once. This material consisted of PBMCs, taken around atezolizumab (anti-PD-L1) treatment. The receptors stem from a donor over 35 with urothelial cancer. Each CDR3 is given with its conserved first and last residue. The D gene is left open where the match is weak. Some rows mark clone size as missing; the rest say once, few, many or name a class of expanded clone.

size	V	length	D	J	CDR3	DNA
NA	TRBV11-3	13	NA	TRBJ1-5	CASSFDGSQPQHF	TGTGCCAGCAGCTTTGATGGGAGTCAGCCCCAGCATTTT
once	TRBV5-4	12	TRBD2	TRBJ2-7	CARQGGGGEQYF	TGTGCCCGACAGGGCGGGGGGGGCGAGCAGTACTTC
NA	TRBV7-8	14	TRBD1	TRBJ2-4	CASSPDDRGDIQYF	TGTGCCAGCAGCCCCGACGACAGGGGCGACATTCAGTACTTC
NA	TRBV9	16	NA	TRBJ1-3	CASSVGDSWTGNTIYF	TGTGCCAGCAGCGTAGGGGACTCCTGGACTGGAAACACCATATATTTT
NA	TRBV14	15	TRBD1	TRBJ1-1	CASSQQRQGGTEAFF	TGTGCCAGCAGCCAACAAAGACAGGGTGGAACTGAAGCTTTCTTT
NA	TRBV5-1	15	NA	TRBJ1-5	CASSPAGHNNQPQHF	TGCGCCAGCAGCCCGGCGGGCCATAACAATCAGCCCCAGCATTTT
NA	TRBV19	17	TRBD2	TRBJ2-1	CASSKGKAGGPYNEQFF	TGTGCCAGTAGTAAAGGAAAAGCGGGAGGGCCGTACAATGAGCAGTTCTTC
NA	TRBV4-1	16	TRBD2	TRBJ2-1	CASSQAIAGAYNEQFF	TGCGCCAGCAGCCAAGCCATAGCGGGAGCGTACAATGAGCAGTTCTTC
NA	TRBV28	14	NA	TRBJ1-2	CASRRVPRGYGYTF	TGTGCCAGCAGGCGGGTACCGCGGGGCTATGGCTACACCTTC
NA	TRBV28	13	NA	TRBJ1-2	CASSLGRVGGYTF	TGTGCCAGCAGTTTGGGCAGGGTAGGTGGCTACACCTTC
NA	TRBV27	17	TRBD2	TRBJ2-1	CASSLRTLAGGHNEQFF	TGTGCCAGCAGTTTAAGGACACTAGCGGGAGGTCACAATGAGCAGTTCTTC
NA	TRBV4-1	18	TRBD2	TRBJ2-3	CASSPIAGHVSSTDTQYF	TGCGCCAGCAGCCCAATAGCGGGTCACGTCTCTAGCACAGATACGCAGTATTTT
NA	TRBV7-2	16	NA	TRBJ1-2	CASSLAPGEDNYGYTF	TGTGCCAGCAGCTTAGCCCCGGGGGAGGATAACTATGGCTACACCTTC
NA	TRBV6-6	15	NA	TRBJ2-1	CASTAGRTSGNEQFF	TGTGCCAGCACCGCGGGACGGACCTCGGGAAATGAGCAGTTCTTC
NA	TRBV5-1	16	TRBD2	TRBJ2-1	CASSLLVAGDGGEQFF	TGCGCCAGCAGCCTTCTTGTGGCGGGAGATGGGGGTGAGCAGTTCTTC
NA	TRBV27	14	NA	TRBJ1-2	CASSPQTENYGYTF	TGTGCCAGCAGTCCCCAGACAGAAAACTATGGCTACACCTTC
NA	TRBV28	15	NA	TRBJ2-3	CASSPGSLRTDTQYF	TGTGCCAGCAGTCCGGGATCCCTCCGCACAGATACGCAGTATTTT
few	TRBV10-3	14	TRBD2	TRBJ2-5	CAISEGTSQETQYF	TGTGCCATCAGTGAGGGGACTAGCCAAGAGACCCAGTACTTC
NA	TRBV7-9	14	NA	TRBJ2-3	CASSLFEGPDTQYF	TGTGCCAGCAGCTTATTTGAGGGTCCAGATACGCAGTATTTT
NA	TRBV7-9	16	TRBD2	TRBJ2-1	CASSLLASGSLNEQFF	TGTGCCAGCAGCCTGCTCGCTAGCGGGAGTCTTAATGAGCAGTTCTTC
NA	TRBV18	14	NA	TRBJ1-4	CASSSGAGTEKLFF	TGTGCCAGCTCATCTGGGGCGGGAACTGAAAAACTGTTTTTT
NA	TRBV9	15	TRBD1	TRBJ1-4	CASSLQQGVAEKLFF	TGTGCCAGCAGCTTACAGCAGGGGGTGGCTGAAAAACTGTTTTTT
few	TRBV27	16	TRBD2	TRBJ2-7	CASRGGASGRPYEQYF	TGTGCCAGCAGGGGGGGTGCGAGCGGGAGGCCCTACGAGCAGTACTTC
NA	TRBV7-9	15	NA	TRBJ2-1	CASSPDGGRGNEQFF	TGTGCCAGCAGCCCCGACGGTGGTAGGGGCAATGAGCAGTTCTTC
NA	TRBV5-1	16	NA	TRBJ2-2	CASSGRVGGNTGELFF	TGCGCCAGCAGCGGCAGGGTCGGGGGAAACACCGGGGAGCTGTTTTTT
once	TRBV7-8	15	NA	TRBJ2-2	CASSPSSLATGELFF	TGTGCCAGCAGCCCCTCTAGTTTGGCCACCGGGGAGCTGTTTTTT
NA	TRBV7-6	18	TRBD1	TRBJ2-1	CASSPGGGTGVWNNEQFF	TGTGCCAGCAGCCCCGGTGGGGGGACAGGGGTTTGGAACAATGAGCAGTTCTTC
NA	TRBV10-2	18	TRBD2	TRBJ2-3	CASSEGGAAGGPRDTQYF	TGCGCCAGCAGTGAGGGCGGCGCGGCGGGAGGGCCGAGAGATACGCAGTATTTT
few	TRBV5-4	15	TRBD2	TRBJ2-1	CASNAGTSGGNEQFF	TGTGCCAGCAACGCCGGGACTAGTGGGGGCAATGAGCAGTTCTTC
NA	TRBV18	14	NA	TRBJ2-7	CASSPGQTSYEQYF	TGTGCCAGCTCCCCAGGACAGACCTCCTACGAGCAGTACTTC
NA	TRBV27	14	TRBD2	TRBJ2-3	CASSSQREEDTQYF	TGTGCCAGCAGTTCCCAGCGGGAGGAGGATACGCAGTATTTT
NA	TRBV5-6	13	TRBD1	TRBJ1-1	CASSLGQGPEAFF	TGTGCCAGCAGCTTGGGACAGGGACCTGAAGCTTTCTTT
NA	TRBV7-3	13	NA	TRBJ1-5	CASSPSQGQPQHF	TGTGCCAGCAGCCCCTCACAGGGCCAGCCCCAGCATTTT
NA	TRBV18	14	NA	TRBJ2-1	CASSPPTGVREQFF	TGTGCCAGCTCACCCCCGACAGGCGTACGGGAGCAGTTCTTC
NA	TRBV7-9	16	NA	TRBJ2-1	CASSLAIGGRLDEQFF	TGTGCCAGCAGCTTAGCCATTGGGGGGAGGTTGGATGAGCAGTTCTTC
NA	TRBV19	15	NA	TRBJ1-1	CASSIDRRVRAEAFF	TGTGCCAGTAGTATAGATCGGCGGGTAAGGGCTGAAGCTTTCTTT
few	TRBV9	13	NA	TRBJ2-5	CASSPRQEETQYF	TGTGCCAGCAGCCCCAGACAGGAAGAGACCCAGTACTTC
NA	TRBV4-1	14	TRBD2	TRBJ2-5	CASRRTSAEETQYF	TGCGCCAGCCGCCGGACTAGCGCTGAAGAGACCCAGTACTTC
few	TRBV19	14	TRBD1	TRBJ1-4	CASSIQGADEKLFF	TGTGCCAGTAGTATACAGGGGGCCGATGAAAAACTGTTTTTT
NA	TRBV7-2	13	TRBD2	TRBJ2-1	CASSLAGLAGGFF	TGTGCCAGCAGCTTAGCCGGACTAGCGGGAGGGTTCTTC
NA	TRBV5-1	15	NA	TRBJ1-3	CASSLGSGSGNTIYF	TGCGCCAGCAGCTTGGGTTCGGGCTCTGGAAACACCATATATTTT
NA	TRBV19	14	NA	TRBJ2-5	CASSPRQVQETQYF	TGTGCCAGTAGTCCCCGCCAGGTGCAAGAGACCCAGTACTTC
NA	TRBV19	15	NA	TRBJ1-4	CASSIPAAGGEKLFF	TGTGCCAGTAGTATCCCGGCCGCGGGGGGTGAAAAACTGTTTTTT
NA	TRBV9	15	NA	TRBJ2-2	CASSVEWRNTGELFF	TGTGCCAGCAGCGTAGAGTGGAGGAACACCGGGGAGCTGTTTTTT
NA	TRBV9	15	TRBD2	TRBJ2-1	CASSVGGTSGNEQFF	TGTGCCAGCAGCGTAGGGGGGACTAGCGGCAATGAGCAGTTCTTC
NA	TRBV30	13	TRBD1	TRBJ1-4	CAWSQGTDEKLFF	TGTGCCTGGAGTCAGGGGACAGACGAAAAACTGTTTTTT
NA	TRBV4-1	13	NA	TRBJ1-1	CASSQDLDTEAFF	TGCGCCAGCAGCCAAGATCTTGACACTGAAGCTTTCTTT
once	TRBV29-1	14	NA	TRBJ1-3	CSALGGFSGNTIYF	TGCAGCGCCCTAGGTGGTTTCTCTGGAAACACCATATATTTT
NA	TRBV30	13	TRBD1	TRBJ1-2	CAWDGTGAYGYTF	TGTGCCTGGGATGGGACAGGGGCCTATGGCTACACCTTC
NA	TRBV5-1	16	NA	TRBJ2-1	CASSLDPGLAYNEQFF	TGCGCCAGCAGCTTGGACCCGGGACTCGCCTACAATGAGCAGTTCTTC